This T cell receptor (beta chain) was captured in a study of CD8 T cells in Susac syndrome. Study-wide points: Within Susac syndrome CD4+ T cell repertoires, clonal expansion was not evident.

As to this clonotype: The antigen is undetermined.

Recently defined diagnostic criteria classed the Susac syndrome patients as definite or probable. Random hexamers were used to reverse transcribe an amount of roughly 0.45 to 1 ug RNA. TCR beta CDR3 was amplified by immunoSEQ covering 54 Vbeta and 13 Jbeta. TCRdb ran MiXCR on the immunoSEQ multiplex PCR reads and lists one entry per CDR3 protein. The table shows approximately 74,000 distinct CDR3 sequences, with 85% to 95% occurring only once. The CDR3 sequence is 12 residues long. CDR1 DFQATT and CDR2 SNEGSKA come from the germline V gene (reference sequence). Trimming cost V 6 bases and J 6 bases, with 11 bases left between them.

The sequence came from a human donor with Susac syndrome. Sequenced input: CD4+ T cells from PBMCs. V and J are TRBV20-1 and TRBJ2-2; D call uncertain. CDR3 coding DNA: TGCAGTGCCCCCTCCGTTTCCGGGGAGCTGTTTTTT. Protein product: CSAPSVSGELFF.